Shown below are 29 T cell receptor beta chains from a single sample sequenced in a study of PD-1 blockade in classical Hodgkin lymphoma. Produced via immunoSEQ multiplex PCR; TCRdb's table is partial and in-frame only. The sample lists approximately 43,000 clones, more than 85% occurring once. All the patients suffered relapse after autologous stem cell transplantation, and brentuximab vedotin exposure differed. The sample in question was peripheral blood mononuclear cells (PBMCs), obtained before the second cycle of nivolumab. The receptors were gathered from a human donor with classical Hodgkin lymphoma.

This clone occurred a few times. The genes are TRBV7-8 and TRBJ1-5; D might be TRBD1 (6 bases). The germline V gene encodes CDR1 SGHVS and CDR2 FQNEAQ. V was pared by 5 bases and J by 6 bases, with 17 bases between. The CDR3 length is 15 residues. This chain's CDR3 is CASSPSSGGGQPQHF. In DNA, the CDR3 is TGTGCCAGCAGCCCATCTTCGGGGGGCGGTCAGCCCCAGCATTTT.

Within the sample, this clone is medium-sized. The chain couples TRBV5-4 to TRBJ2-2; D gene unclear. This CDR3 has 12 residues. Trimming stripped 1 base from V and 7 bases from J, with 5 bases between. Germline CDR1 SGHNT, CDR2 YYREEE (reference sequence). The CDR3, as DNA: TGTGCCAGCAGCTTGTCGAACGGGGAGCTGTTTTTT. Protein product: CASSLSNGELFF.

The chain recombines TRBV5-4 with TRBJ1-2; D not resolved. The CDR3 is 14 residues long. Looked up from germline, CDR1 is SGHNT and CDR2 is YYREEE (reference sequence). Trimming took off 5 bases at V and 5 bases at J, with 16 bases between the two ends. As DNA, the CDR3 is TGTGCCAGCAGGTCCGCGGGCTCCCGATATGGCTACACCTTC. This gives the protein CASRSAGSRYGYTF.

The chain has TRBV28 and TRBJ2-3, with 10 bases aligning to TRBD1. The junction had 6 bases not matched to a gene; V was cut back by 5 bases and J by 4 bases. The CDR3 is 15 amino acids. Germline CDR1 reads MDHEN; CDR2 reads SYDVKM. CDR3 region: CASSGDRGRSDTQYF. Here the CDR3 DNA reads TGTGCCAGCAGTGGTGACAGGGGGCGGTCAGATACGCAGTATTTT. Full variable domain (outside the CDR3, taken from reference TRBV28 and TRBJ2-3): DVKVTQSSRYLVKRTGEKVFLECVQDMDHENMFWYRQDPGLGLRLIYFSYDVKMKEKGDIPEGYSVSREKKERFSLILESASTNQTSMYLCASSGDRGRSDTQYFGPGTRLTVL.

V is TRBV6-1 and J is TRBJ2-7, with no clear D. The germline CDR1 and CDR2 sequences are MNHNS and SASEGT. The V and J ends lost 8 bases and 2 bases respectively, with 13 bases between them. This CDR3 is 13 amino acids long. This CDR3 reads CASPGPWTYEQYF. DNA for the CDR3: TGTGCCAGCCCCGGGCCGTGGACCTACGAGCAGTACTTC.

This clone came up once. V is TRBV27 and J is TRBJ2-5; perhaps TRBD1 as D (6 bases). CDR3 size: 12 residues. Germline lookup yields CDR1 MNHEY and CDR2 SMNVEV (reference sequence). Trimming stripped 8 bases from V and 0 bases from J, with 7 bases between. This CDR3 reads CASWDNQETQYF. Written as DNA, the CDR3 is TGTGCCAGCTGGGACAACCAAGAGACCCAGTACTTC.

V and J are TRBV5-6 and TRBJ2-2, with 10 bases aligning to TRBD1. This CDR3 contains 16 residues. V lost 1 base and J lost 3; bases outside the gene matches: 3. Germline CDR1 is SGHDT and CDR2 is YYEEEE. The CDR3 is CASSLSGQGYTGELFF. The CDR3 DNA reads as TGTGCCAGCAGCTTGTCGGGACAGGGGTACACCGGGGAGCTGTTTTTT.

This chain connects TRBV28 to TRBJ1-4; D perhaps matches TRBD1 (6 bases). V dropped 6 bases and J dropped 7 bases, with 21 bases sitting between them. CDR3 length equals 16 residues. Germline V gives CDR1 MDHEN, CDR2 SYDVKM. The CDR3 loop reads CASRPLRGAGGEKLFF. The CDR3 region has the DNA TGTGCCAGCAGACCCCTCCGGGGGGCGGGGGGTGAAAAACTGTTTTTT.

The chain links TRBV5-1 to TRBJ2-3; D assignment may be TRBD1 or TRBD2 (5 bases each). The V end lost 9 bases, the J end lost 2 bases, and 13 bases lay between the germline ends. CDR1 and CDR2 (germline): SGHRS, YFSETQ. The CDR3 covers 13 residues. In nucleotides, the CDR3 is TGCGCCACCGGGACGGGACCCACAGATACGCAGTATTTT. It yields the protein CATGTGPTDTQYF.

The chain combines TRBV28 with TRBJ2-7, with 7 bases fitting TRBD2. V lost 7 bases, J lost 4 bases, and 10 bases stayed unmatched. The CDR3 is made up of 14 amino acids. Germline loops: CDR1 MDHEN, CDR2 SYDVKM. The CDR3 DNA is TGTGCCAGCACCATCGGGAGGCCAGGGTACGAGCAGTACTTC. Translated, it gives CASTIGRPGYEQYF.

This clone was counted only a few times. V is TRBV29-1 and J is TRBJ2-7; a weak D match, TRBD1 (6 bases). The CDR3 covers 13 residues. The V end lost 0 bases, the J end lost 2 bases, and 8 bases lay between the germline ends. Germline CDR1 SQVTM, CDR2 ANQGSEA. The CDR3 loop reads CSVEEGQTYEQYF. The CDR3, as DNA: TGCAGCGTTGAAGAAGGACAGACCTACGAGCAGTACTTC.

This chain links TRBV4-1 with TRBJ1-5, with D unresolved. Trimming left V 0 bases short and J 6 bases short, with 6 bases between. The length of the CDR3 is 13 residues. Germline V gene lookup returns CDR1 MGHRA and CDR2 YSYEKL. The CDR3, as DNA: TGCGCCAGCAGCCAAGATGAGGTTCAGCCCCAGCATTTT. It encodes CASSQDEVQPQHF.

The rearrangement links TRBV7-9 to TRBJ2-7, with TRBD1 matching over 8 bases. V shed 4 bases and J 5 bases; nucleotides not matched to a gene: 7. This CDR3 is built from 14 residues. CDR1 is SEHNR, CDR2 FQNEAQ, per germline (reference sequence). CDR3 in amino acids: CASSSGQGVHEQYF. In DNA form, the CDR3 reads TGTGCCAGCAGCTCCGGACAGGGAGTCCACGAGCAGTACTTC.

The V call is TRBV10-3, the J call TRBJ2-3, with TRBD1 identical over 8 bases. The V and J ends lost 6 bases and 1 base, in that order; junction bases with no gene match: 0. The germline gives CDR1 ENHRY, CDR2 SYGVKD. CDR3 length equals 13 residues. CDR3 residues: CAIRQGGTDTQYF. The CDR3 DNA reads as TGTGCCATCAGACAGGGGGGCACAGATACGCAGTATTTT.

This rearrangement joins TRBV2 to TRBJ1-1; D gene uncertain. This CDR3 comprises 13 residues. Germline V gene data show CDR1 as SNHLY and CDR2 as FYNNEI. Trimming removed 7 bases from V and 1 base from J, with 10 bases in between. The CDR3 bases are TGTGCCAGCACTACGGACCCGAACACTGAAGCTTTCTTT. Translating it yields CASTTDPNTEAFF.

This chain links TRBV28 with TRBJ2-1; D not certain. This CDR3 has 12 residues. Germline V CDR1 and CDR2: MDHEN, SYDVKM. V lost 1 base to trimming and J lost 7 bases, with 5 bases between them. The CDR3 DNA follows: TGTGCCAGCAGTTTATTAAGGAATGAGCAGTTCTTC. It translates to CASSLLRNEQFF.

The chain employs TRBV28 and TRBJ1-2; D is unclear. Between the trimmed V and J ends, which lost 8 bases and 9 bases, there was a span of 13 bases. Germline CDR1 and CDR2: MDHEN and SYDVKM. This CDR3 comprises 11 residues. The CDR3 loop is CASFGEGRYTF. For the CDR3, the DNA is TGTGCCAGCTTCGGGGAGGGCCGCTACACCTTC.

The chain uses TRBV19 and TRBJ2-1, with 10 nucleotides matching TRBD2. After removal of 4 bases from V and 8 bases from J, the junction contained 14 bases not matched to a gene. The CDR3 is 17 amino acids. Looked up from germline, CDR1 is LNHDA and CDR2 is SQIVND (reference sequence). The CDR3 coding sequence is TGTGCCAGTAGTAACCGGAATCTAGCGGGAGCCCGCCATGAGCAGTTCTTC. As protein: CASSNRNLAGARHEQFF.

DNA for the CDR3: TGTGCCAGCAGCTCTGACAGGGTCAGGGTCACTGAAGCTTTCTTT. Encoded protein: CASSSDRVRVTEAFF. The V gene is TRBV7-9, the J gene TRBJ1-1; 7 nucleotides agree with TRBD1. The V gene end was trimmed by 4 bases and the J gene end by 4 bases; junction bases not matched to a gene: 9. Germline values: CDR1 SEHNR, CDR2 FQNEAQ (reference sequence). This CDR3 comprises 15 residues.

This chain uses TRBV29-1 with TRBJ1-2; TRBD1 might be the D (5 bases). Germline-derived CDR1 and CDR2 are SQVTM and ANQGSEA. The V end was cut by 3 bases, the J end by 4 bases, with 9 bases between. The CDR3 runs 12 residues. The CDR3 bases are TGCAGCGTTGACCAGGGATTCTATGGCTACACCTTC. It encodes CSVDQGFYGYTF.

By share of the sample, this clone is medium-sized. This chain connects TRBV4-1 to TRBJ1-4; D unresolved. Trimming cost V 0 bases and J 6 bases, with 8 bases left between them. This CDR3 spans 14 amino acids. CDR1 and CDR2 from the germline V gene are MGHRA and YSYEKL. CDR3 sequence: CASSQEKAYEKLFF. The CDR3 DNA sequence: TGCGCCAGCAGCCAAGAGAAAGCCTATGAAAAACTGTTTTTT.

The V and J genes are TRBV7-9 and TRBJ2-1, with D uncertain. Trimming cost V 0 bases and J 5 bases, with 8 bases left between them. The CDR3 runs 14 residues. Germline CDR1 and CDR2: SEHNR and FQNEAQ (reference sequence). Here the CDR3 reads CASSLARRDNEQFF. The CDR3 DNA reads as TGTGCCAGCAGCTTAGCACGGAGAGACAATGAGCAGTTCTTC.

This chain links TRBV6-1 with TRBJ2-1; 16 bases are a match to TRBD2. Germline V gene data show CDR1 as MNHNS and CDR2 as SASEGT. J gave up 16 bases and V 4 bases, and 10 bases lay outside the gene matches. The CDR3 covers 15 residues. CDR3 region: CASSVSGLAGGPSFF. DNA of the CDR3: TGTGCCAGCAGTGTGTCGGGACTAGCGGGAGGGCCATCCTTCTTC.

The chain is built from TRBV10-2 and TRBJ1-2; maybe TRBD1 (6 bases). The V gene's germline CDR1 is WSHSY and CDR2 SAAADI. The ends were cut back, 5 bases at V and 8 bases at J, with 15 bases in the middle. The CDR3 is 13 residues long. The CDR3 here is CASSFAGVRGYTF. CDR3 DNA sequence: TGCGCCAGCAGTTTCGCAGGGGTGAGGGGCTACACCTTC.

The rearrangement joins TRBV6-5 to TRBJ2-6; no reliable D call. This CDR3 has 14 amino acids. Germline V gene sequence: CDR1 MNHEY, CDR2 SVGAGI. V was shortened by 4 bases and J by 2 bases, with 6 bases between the two germline ends. CDR3 region: CASSSPAGANVLTF. CDR3 coding DNA: TGTGCCAGCAGTTCCCCAGCTGGGGCCAACGTCCTGACTTTC.

The chain's CDR3 is CASTLKVGTPNYGYTF. In DNA form, the CDR3 reads TGTGCCAGTACTCTAAAGGTCGGGACACCTAACTATGGCTACACCTTC. This sequence joins TRBV19 and TRBJ1-2; possible D gene TRBD1, 6 bases. There are 16 residues in the CDR3. Germline CDR1 is LNHDA and CDR2 is SQIVND (reference sequence). Trimming took 7 bases from V and 0 from J, leaving 18 bases between them.

V and J are TRBV19 and TRBJ2-4; either TRBD1 or TRBD2 may supply D (5 bases each). This CDR3 region has 18 residues. Germline CDR1 is LNHDA and CDR2 is SQIVND (reference sequence). Trimming removed 0 bases at V and 5 bases at J, with 20 bases between. The CDR3 loop is CASSIDLSTERGQNIQYF. The CDR3 coding sequence is TGTGCCAGTAGTATAGATCTATCGACGGAAAGGGGACAAAACATTCAGTACTTC.

The chain carries TRBV5-5 and TRBJ2-5; 8 bases match TRBD2. The trim removed 5 bases at V and 1 base at J, leaving 7 bases unmatched. The CDR3 sequence is 15 residues long. Germline-derived CDR1 and CDR2 are SGHKS and YYEKEE (reference sequence). This CDR3 reads CASSLSGTPQETQYF. The CDR3 region has the DNA TGTGCCAGCAGTCTTAGCGGGACCCCCCAAGAGACCCAGTACTTC.

The V and J genes are TRBV25-1 and TRBJ1-3; D call uncertain. Germline assignment: CDR1 MGHDK and CDR2 SYGVNS. This CDR3 has 14 residues. Trimming shortened V by 3 bases and J by 4 bases, and 10 bases separated the two germline ends. The CDR3 reads CASSDGQRGNTIYF. In nucleotides, the CDR3 is TGTGCCAGCAGTGACGGGCAGAGAGGAAACACCATATATTTT. The whole variable domain, remainder taken from reference TRBV25-1 and TRBJ1-3, is EADIYQTPRYLVIGTGKKITLECSQTMGHDKMYWYQQDPGMELHLIHYSYGVNSTEKGDLSSESTVSRIRTEHFPLTLESARPSHTSQYLCASSDGQRGNTIYFGEGSWLTVV.